This paragraph covers one TCR beta chain sequence. Its antigen is currently not known. Nothing much larger sits one base from this clone, and base qualities are not available. Library construction relied on the immunoSEQ multiplex PCR assay. This immuneACCESS table, as held by TCRdb, lists in-frame sequences with V and J called but not all clones. Of the missing ones, under half trace to an unresolved V gene in checked studies; the others have no known cause. Within this sample are about 55,000 clones, with around 95% of them counted one time only. The top ten hold about 1.1% of the sample. V is clipped by 0 bases and J by 5 bases, and the sequence between their germline boundaries is 27 bases long. There are 19 amino acids in the CDR3, from cysteine to phenylalanine inclusive. Only the CDR3 region is kept as DNA, spanning 57 bases read in frame from base 1. The germline V gene encodes CDR1 SGDLS and CDR2 YYNGEE.

The record originates from a study of control samples from healthy donors and cancer patients (dated by TCRdb to 2019 to 2021). The source material was blood. The rearranged segments are TRBV9 and TRBJ2-7; the D gene is perhaps TRBD2, from 6 matching bases. The TCR comes from a woman aged 18-35 years in good health. This receptor has the CDR3 CASSVGRKPGEAGPHEQYF. The sequence in DNA is TGTGCCAGCAGCGTAGGTAGGAAACCTGGGGAGGCAGGGCCACACGAGCAGTACTTC.